This is a list of T cell receptor beta chains from one sample in a study of cytomegalovirus exposure and HLA in healthy donors. The data were produced by immunoSEQ multiplex PCR, yet TCRdb's version contains in-frame clones alone and is incomplete. The table records fewer than 150,000 clones, about 79% of them present only once. Sequencing input: PBMCs. These receptors were taken from a man between 40 and 49 years old in good health and CMV-seropositive. Each CDR3 is given with its conserved first and last residue. D genes are given only for firm matches. A clone size is listed for some rows: how often the clone was seen (once, few, many), or a class if it is expanded.

TRBD1,TRBV6-1,once,TRBJ2-2,11,TGTGCCGGACAGGGGGCCGGGGAGCTGTTTTTT,CAGQGAGELFF
NA,TRBV6-1,NA,TRBJ1-2,14,TGTGCCAGCAGTGCGCCGGGGGGAAACTATGGCTACACCTTC,CASSAPGGNYGYTF
TRBD1,TRBV7-9,NA,TRBJ1-1,15,TGTGCCAGCAGCTTAGATCGGACAGGGAGCACTGAAGCTTTCTTT,CASSLDRTGSTEAFF
NA,TRBV5-5,NA,TRBJ2-7,11,TGTGCCAGCAGTTTTTACTCCGAGCAGTACTTC,CASSFYSEQYF
NA,TRBV27,NA,TRBJ1-5,16,TGTGCCAGCAGTCCCCACGGGACACTGAGCAATCAGCCCCAGCATTTT,CASSPHGTLSNQPQHF
TRBD2,TRBV2,NA,TRBJ2-5,15,TGTGCCAGCAGTATGCTTAGCGGGATATCGGAGACCCAGTACTTC,CASSMLSGISETQYF
TRBD1,TRBV5-1,NA,TRBJ1-1,13,TGCGCCAGCAGCTGGACAGGGAGCACTGAAGCTTTCTTT,CASSWTGSTEAFF
NA,TRBV30,NA,TRBJ2-5,16,TGTGCCTGGAGTGTACTAGGACAGTACCCTCCAGAGACCCAGTACTTC,CAWSVLGQYPPETQYF
NA,TRBV7-9,NA,TRBJ2-7,15,TGTGCCAGCAGCTCACCAGACAGGGCGGGAAACGAGCAGTACTTC,CASSSPDRAGNEQYF
NA,TRBV30,NA,TRBJ2-5,14,TGTGCCTGGGGGGGGAAGCCTGGGGGAGAGACCCAGTACTTC,CAWGGKPGGETQYF
TRBD1,TRBV2,NA,TRBJ1-2,17,TGTGCCAGCAGTGAGGATTTCCCCACCGACAGGGAATGTGGCTACACCTTC,CASSEDFPTDRECGYTF
TRBD2,TRBV2,NA,TRBJ2-1,16,TGTGCCAGCGAGACCCCGACTAGCGATCCCTACAATGAGCAGTTCTTC,CASETPTSDPYNEQFF
TRBD1,TRBV7-9,once,TRBJ1-2,15,TGTGCCAGCAGCGCCCCTTCTCAGGGGGCCAATGGCTACACCTTC,CASSAPSQGANGYTF
NA,TRBV6-1,once,TRBJ2-2,14,TGTGCCAGCAGTGAAGGGACTCTCACCGGGGAGCTGTTTTTT,CASSEGTLTGELFF
TRBD1,TRBV18,few,TRBJ1-2,15,TGTGCCAGCTCAACGCCGGGACAGTATTTTTATGGCTACACCTTC,CASSTPGQYFYGYTF
TRBD2,TRBV25-1,NA,TRBJ2-1,17,TGTGCCAGCAGTGAAACTAGACTAGCGGGGACCTACAATGAGCAGTTCTTC,CASSETRLAGTYNEQFF
NA,TRBV11-2,NA,TRBJ2-7,16,TGTGCCAGCAGCTCCAGAGGGGACATTTCCTCCTACGAGCAGTACTTC,CASSSRGDISSYEQYF
TRBD1,TRBV10-2,NA,TRBJ2-3,13,TGCGCCAGCAGAAGGGGGCTCACAGATACGCAGTATTTT,CASRRGLTDTQYF
TRBD2,TRBV6-6,NA,TRBJ2-7,14,TGTGCCAGCAGCCCCGGGGGGGTTACCTACGAGCAGTACTTC,CASSPGGVTYEQYF
NA,TRBV19,NA,TRBJ1-1,13,TGTGCCAGTCTAAAATCAGGGTACACTGAAGCTTTCTTT,CASLKSGYTEAFF
TRBD2,TRBV19,NA,TRBJ2-2,17,TGTGCCAGTATTCCCCATAGCGGGGGGATAAACACCGGGGAGCTGTTTTTT,CASIPHSGGINTGELFF
TRBD1,TRBV6-6,NA,TRBJ1-5,14,TGTGCCAGCAGCCCCGGGACAGCGGATCAGCCCCAGCATTTT,CASSPGTADQPQHF